Sequencing of this T cell receptor beta chain was carried out in a study of blood T cell repertoires in COVID-19. Study summary: Material from acute and convalescent COVID-19 was sourced from the United States, Italy and Spain. PBMCs, B-cell-depleted T cells, or T cells were the source of the cDNA or gDNA that made up the material.

This CDR3 is built from 15 residues. J lost 1 base, V lost 7 bases, and 10 bases had no gene match. The germline V gene has CDR1 MGHRA and CDR2 YSYEKL. In the authors' workflow: Estimated nucleated cell counts came from reference gene primer amplification. This table comes from immunoSEQ multiplex PCR, and its TCRdb copy is limited to in-frame clones, with some not included. V and J calls and clone size are as listed in that table; D and trimming were resolved from the DNA. The table records 150,000 to 200,000 clones, roughly nine tenths of them present only once. Specimen: peripheral blood. This receptor was identified in a human donor in a cohort sampled during active COVID-19. The chain couples TRBV4-1 to TRBJ2-7; TRBD2 aligns across 7 bases. CDR3 DNA sequence: TGCGCCAGCACCCTTGGGGCTAGCGGTTCCTACGAGCAGTACTTC. It codes for CASTLGASGSYEQYF.